This T cell receptor beta chain derives from a study of control samples from healthy donors and cancer patients. The table came from immunoSEQ multiplex PCR; TCRdb's copy has only in-frame clones and leaves some out. This sample carries some 140,000 clones, roughly 94% of them seen once, and the ten largest clones take 12% to 15%. This receptor was obtained from a man in his 60s with colorectal cancer. Sequenced input: PBMCs.

The CDR3 spells CASSGGQGYNEQFF. The CDR3 bases are TGCGCCAGCAGTGGGGGACAGGGTTACAATGAGCAGTTCTTC. The chain carries TRBV5-1 and TRBJ2-1; 9 bases match TRBD1. V lost 5 bases, J lost 4 bases, and 4 bases stayed unmatched. The CDR3 has 14 residues. In germline, CDR1 is SGHRS, CDR2 YFSETQ.